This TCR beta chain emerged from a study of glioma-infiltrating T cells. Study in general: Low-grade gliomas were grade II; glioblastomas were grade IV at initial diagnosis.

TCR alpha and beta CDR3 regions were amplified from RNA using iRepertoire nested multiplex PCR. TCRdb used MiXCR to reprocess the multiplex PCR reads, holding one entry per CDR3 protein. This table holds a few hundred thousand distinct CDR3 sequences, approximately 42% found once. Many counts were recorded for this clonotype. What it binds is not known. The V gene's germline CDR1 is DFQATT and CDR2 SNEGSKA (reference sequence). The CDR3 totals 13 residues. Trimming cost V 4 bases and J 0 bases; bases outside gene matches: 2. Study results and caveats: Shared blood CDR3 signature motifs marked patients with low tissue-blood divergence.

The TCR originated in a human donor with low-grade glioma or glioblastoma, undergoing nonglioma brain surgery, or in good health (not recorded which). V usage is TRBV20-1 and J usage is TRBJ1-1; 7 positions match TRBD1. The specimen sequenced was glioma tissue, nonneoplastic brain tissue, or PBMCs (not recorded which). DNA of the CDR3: TGCAGTGCTAAGGGACAGATGAACACTGAAGCTTTCTTT. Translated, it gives CSAKGQMNTEAFF.